The 5 T cell receptor beta chains reported below all come from one sample, sequenced in a study of cytomegalovirus exposure and HLA in healthy donors. The PCR had 60 Vbeta and 13 Jbeta primers. The method was immunoSEQ multiplex PCR; TCRdb's version includes in-frame clones alone and lacks a portion of them. The sample includes approximately 250,000 clones, just under 80% of them seen just once. The sequenced material came from PBMCs. The receptors were gathered from a boy younger than 18 in good health and CMV-seronegative.

CDR3: CASSLTSTEYGYTF. CDR3 DNA sequence: TGCGCCAGCAGCTTAACGTCGACAGAATATGGCTACACCTTC. This rearrangement joins TRBV5-1 to TRBJ1-2; TRBD1 might be the D (5 bases). The V end was cut by 2 bases, the J end by 5 bases, with 13 bases between. Germline V CDR1 and CDR2: SGHRS, YFSETQ. The CDR3 runs 14 residues.

The chain is built from TRBV11-2 and TRBJ1-1, with TRBD1 matching over 8 bases. The germline gives CDR1 SGHAT, CDR2 FQNNGV. The junction had 8 bases not matched to a gene; V was cut back by 3 bases and J by 8 bases. This CDR3 has 14 amino acids. This CDR3 reads CASSFGTGKGEAFF. CDR3 DNA: TGTGCCAGCAGCTTCGGGACAGGTAAAGGGGAAGCTTTCTTT.

The chain uses TRBV30 and TRBJ1-2; unclear D gene. Deletions cut 0 bases from V and 7 bases from J, with 9 bases between. Germline loops: CDR1 GTSNPN, CDR2 SVGIG (reference sequence). CDR3 length: 12 amino acids. The CDR3 bases are TGTGCCTGGAGTGTCGGAGGATGTGGCTACACCTTC. Its translation: CAWSVGGCGYTF.

This clone has a handful of counts. The chain links TRBV29-1 to TRBJ1-2, with D perhaps TRBD1 (6 bases). Germline CDR1 SQVTM, CDR2 ANQGSEA. This CDR3 comprises 13 residues. V was clipped by 7 bases and J by 6 bases, with 18 bases between them. CDR3 nucleotides: TGCAGCGCTACGCCGGGGGGCTATGATGGCTACACCTTC. It is translated as CSATPGGYDGYTF. Filled out from reference TRBV29-1 and TRBJ1-2, the complete variable domain reads SAVISQKPSRDICQRGTSLTIQCQVDSQVTMMFWYRQQPGQSLTLIATANQGSEATYESGFVIDKFPISRPNLTFSTLTVSNMSPEDSSIYLCSATPGGYDGYTFGSGTRLTVV.

This sequence joins TRBV6-5 and TRBJ1-5; D remains ambiguous. CDR3 length equals 13 residues. CDR1 and CDR2 from the germline V gene are MNHEY and SVGAGI. V was shortened by 2 bases and J by 4 bases, with 6 bases between the two germline ends. CDR3: CASSYGPNQPQHF. The CDR3 region has the DNA TGTGCCAGCAGTTACGGGCCTAATCAGCCCCAGCATTTT.